One and the same sample provided the 5 T cell receptor beta chains below, sequenced in a study of T cell clonality in common variable immunodeficiency. Some clones are missing from TCRdb's copy, which holds only in-frame ones; the method was immunoSEQ multiplex PCR. The repertoire has 25,000 to 40,000 clones, none seen only once; the ten largest take under 4.5%. Sequenced: peripheral blood mononuclear cells. These receptor sequences come from a person between 18 and 75 years old in good health.

This clone occurred many times. With the read ending 3 residues before the CDR3 end, the germline J gene is used to fill in that end. The V call is TRBV19, the J call TRBJ2-2; D ambiguous. Germline-derived CDR1 and CDR2 are LNHDA and SQIVND (reference sequence). V gave up 3 bases and J gave up 2 bases, with 10 bases separating them. The CDR3 is 15 amino acids. The CDR3 protein is CASSIYTLNTGELFF. Incomplete CDR3 DNA: TGTGCCAGTAGTATTTACACATTAAACACCGGGGAG.

This clone appeared many times. The read stops 3 residues short of the end of the CDR3; the missing end is completed from the germline J gene. The chain joins TRBV7-2 to TRBJ2-2; 9 bases match TRBD2. This CDR3 region has 13 residues. Germline CDR1 SGHTA, CDR2 FQGNSA. CDR3 residues: CASRLAATGELFF. The sequenced part of the CDR3 DNA is TGTGCAAGTCGACTAGCGGCCACCGGGGAG.

Ten or more counts support this clone. The CDR3 end lies 3 residues beyond the end of the read and is filled in from the germline J gene. The chain recombines TRBV20-1 with TRBJ1-1, with D maybe TRBD1 (6 bases). Germline lookup yields CDR1 DFQATT and CDR2 SNEGSKA (reference sequence). This CDR3 is built from 13 residues. CDR3 bases read: TGCAGTGCTAGAGACCCAGGGGAGGAGCGG. It translates to CSARDPGEER. The full CDR3 sequence reads CSARDPGEERAFF.

This clone came up many times. The read falls 3 residues short of the CDR3 end, and the missing part is taken from the germline J gene. This rearrangement joins TRBV12-3 or TRBV12-4 to TRBJ2-6; D remains unclear. This CDR3 has 15 residues. V was clipped by 0 bases and J by 0 bases, with 3 bases between them. Incomplete CDR3 DNA: TGTGCCAGCAGTTTAGCAGGCTCTGGGGCCAACGTC. It yields the protein CASSLAGSGANV. From start to end, the CDR3 is CASSLAGSGANVLTF.

This clone was observed many times. Read coverage stops 3 residues before the CDR3 terminus; the germline J gene supplies the remainder. The chain has TRBV5-1 and TRBJ1-4, with D perhaps TRBD1 (6 bases). In germline, CDR1 is SGHRS, CDR2 YFSETQ. There are 14 residues in the CDR3. Trimming cost V 0 bases and J 3 bases, with 6 bases left between them. CDR3 bases read: TGCGCCAGCAGCTTGGGGGGGCCTAATGAAAAA. Its protein is CASSLGGPNEK. In full, the CDR3 is CASSLGGPNEKLFF.